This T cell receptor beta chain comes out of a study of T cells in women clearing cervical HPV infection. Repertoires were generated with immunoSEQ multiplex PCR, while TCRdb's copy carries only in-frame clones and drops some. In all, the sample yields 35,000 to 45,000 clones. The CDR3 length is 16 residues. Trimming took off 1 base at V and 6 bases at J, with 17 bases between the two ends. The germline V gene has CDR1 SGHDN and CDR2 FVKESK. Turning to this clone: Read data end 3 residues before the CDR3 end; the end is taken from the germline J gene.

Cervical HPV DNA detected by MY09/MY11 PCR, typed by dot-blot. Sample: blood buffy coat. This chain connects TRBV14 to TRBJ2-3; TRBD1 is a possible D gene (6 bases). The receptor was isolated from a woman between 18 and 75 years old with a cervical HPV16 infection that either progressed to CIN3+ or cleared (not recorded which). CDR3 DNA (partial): TGTGCCAGCAGCCAAGTTCCAGGGGACCCAAGGGATACG. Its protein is CASSQVPGDPRDT. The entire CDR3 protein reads CASSQVPGDPRDTQYF. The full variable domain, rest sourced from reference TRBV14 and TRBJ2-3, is EAGVTQFPSHSVIEKGQTVTLRCDPISGHDNLYWYRRVMGKEIKFLLHFVKESKQDESGMPNNRFLAERTGGTYSTLKVQPAELEDSGVYFCASSQVPGDPRDTQYFGPGTRLTVL.